The present T cell receptor (beta chain) was sequenced within a study of blood T cell repertoires in COVID-19. The method was immunoSEQ multiplex PCR; TCRdb's version includes in-frame clones alone and lacks a portion of them. The data contain a few hundred thousand clones, approximately 84% of them seen just once; the ten biggest clones take up more than 9%. This clone appeared a single time. The germline gives CDR1 SEHNR, CDR2 FQNEAQ (reference sequence). The J segment lost 2 bases and the V segment lost 5 bases, leaving 5 bases of the junction unmatched. The CDR3 consists of 14 residues. Sequences were obtained from PBMCs or T cells enriched from blood (not recorded which). This chain connects TRBV7-9 to TRBJ2-5, with 7 bases lining up with TRBD2. This sequence was found in a woman aged 18-30 years who had recovered from COVID-19. The CDR3 coding sequence is TGTGCCAGCAGCCCCCGGCGGGGGCAAGAGACCCAGTACTTC. It codes for CASSPRRGQETQYF.